This section outlines one TCR beta chain sequence together with its context. In the original analysis: Reference gene primer amplification gave nucleated cell count estimates. The table came from immunoSEQ multiplex PCR; TCRdb's copy has only in-frame clones and leaves some out. V and J calls and clone size are copied from that table; D and trimming were computed from the DNA. The sample lists approximately 270,000 clones, around 86% seen once, with under 2.5% in the top ten. The record originates from a study of blood T cell repertoires in COVID-19. The overall study: The United States, Italy and Spain supplied acute and convalescent COVID-19 samples. The cDNA or gDNA used as material had been derived from T cells, B-cell-depleted T cells, or PBMCs.

The CDR3 consists of 14 residues. The germline V gene has CDR1 SGHTS and CDR2 YDEGEE. Trimming took 4 bases from V and 4 from J, leaving 14 bases between them. The source of this sequence is a man aged 50 to 59 with acute or convalescent COVID-19. The chain has TRBV5-8 and TRBJ2-5; TRBD1 is a possible D gene (6 bases). Sequenced input: peripheral blood. For the CDR3, the DNA is TGTGCCAGCAGCCCTAGGACAGCGACAGAGACCCAGTACTTC. This encodes CASSPRTATETQYF.